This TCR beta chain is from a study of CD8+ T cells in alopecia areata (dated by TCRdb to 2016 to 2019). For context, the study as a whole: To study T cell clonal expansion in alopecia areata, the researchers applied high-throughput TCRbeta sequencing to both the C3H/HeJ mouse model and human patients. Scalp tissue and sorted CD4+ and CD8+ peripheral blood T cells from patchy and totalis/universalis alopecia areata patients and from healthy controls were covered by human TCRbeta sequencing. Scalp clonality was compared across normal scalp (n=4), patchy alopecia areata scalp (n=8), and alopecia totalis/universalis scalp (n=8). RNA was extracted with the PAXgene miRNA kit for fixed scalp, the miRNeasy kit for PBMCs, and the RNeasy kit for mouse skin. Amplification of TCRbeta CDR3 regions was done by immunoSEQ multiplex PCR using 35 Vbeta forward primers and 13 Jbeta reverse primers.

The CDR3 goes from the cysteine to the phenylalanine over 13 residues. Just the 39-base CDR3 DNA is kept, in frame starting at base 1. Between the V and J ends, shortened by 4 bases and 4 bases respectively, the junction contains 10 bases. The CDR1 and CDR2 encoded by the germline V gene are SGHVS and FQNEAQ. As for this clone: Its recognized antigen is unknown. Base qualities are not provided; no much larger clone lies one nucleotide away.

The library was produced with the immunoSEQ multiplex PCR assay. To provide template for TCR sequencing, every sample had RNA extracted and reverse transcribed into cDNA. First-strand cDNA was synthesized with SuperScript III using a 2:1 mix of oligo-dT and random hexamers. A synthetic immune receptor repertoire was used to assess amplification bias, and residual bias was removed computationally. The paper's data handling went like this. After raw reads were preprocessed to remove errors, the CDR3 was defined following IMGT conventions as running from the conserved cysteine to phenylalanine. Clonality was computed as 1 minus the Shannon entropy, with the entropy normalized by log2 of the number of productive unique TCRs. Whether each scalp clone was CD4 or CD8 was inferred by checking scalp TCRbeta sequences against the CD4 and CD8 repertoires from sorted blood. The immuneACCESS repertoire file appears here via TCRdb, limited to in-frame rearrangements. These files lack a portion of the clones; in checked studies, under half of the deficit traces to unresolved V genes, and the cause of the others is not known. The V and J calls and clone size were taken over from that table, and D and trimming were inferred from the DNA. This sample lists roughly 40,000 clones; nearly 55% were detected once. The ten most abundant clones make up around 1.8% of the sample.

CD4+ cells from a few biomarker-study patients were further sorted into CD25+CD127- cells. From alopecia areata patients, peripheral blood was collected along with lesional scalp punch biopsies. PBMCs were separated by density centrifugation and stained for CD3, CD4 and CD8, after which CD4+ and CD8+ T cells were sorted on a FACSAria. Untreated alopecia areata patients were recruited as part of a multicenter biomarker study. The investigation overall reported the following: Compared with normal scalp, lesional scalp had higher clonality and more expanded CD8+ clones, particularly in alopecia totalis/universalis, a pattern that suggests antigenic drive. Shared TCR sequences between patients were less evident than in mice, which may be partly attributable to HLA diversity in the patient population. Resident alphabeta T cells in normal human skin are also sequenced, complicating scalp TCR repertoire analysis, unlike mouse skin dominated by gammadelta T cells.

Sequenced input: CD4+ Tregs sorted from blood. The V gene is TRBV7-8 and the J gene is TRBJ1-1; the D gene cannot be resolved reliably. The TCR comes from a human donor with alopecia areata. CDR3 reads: CASSSYIGTEAFF. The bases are TGTGCCAGCAGCTCGTATATCGGCACTGAAGCTTTCTTT.